This T cell receptor beta chain was identified in a study of T cells after yellow fever vaccination (dated by TCRdb to 2018 to 2020). With regard to the full study: The SMART-Seq v4 Ultra Low Input RNA kit was used to prepare libraries from fractions with low cell numbers. To track T-cell clones before and after primary and booster YFV17D yellow fever vaccination, bulk TCR alpha and beta repertoires were sequenced longitudinally. Two healthy male donors made up the cohort, one aged 18 to 30 years and the other aged 30 to 40 years. Blood samples were taken at several timepoints before and after primary and secondary immunization, and bulk PBMC replicates and cell subsets were isolated. The paper as a whole reports these results and caveats: After the booster, most clones that had expanded after primary vaccination were detected again (roughly 96% of CD4 and around nine tenths of CD8), suggesting broad maintenance of memory. Computational filtering was required because FACS-sorted repertoires could contain abundant contaminating clonotypes from the bulk population. A small share of clonotypes occurred in both CD4 and CD8 compartments, likely arising from convergent recombination. Only a couple of donors were included in the study, so the extent to which the findings can be generalized is limited. The secondary T-cell response was weaker than the primary response but faster, peaking on day 5 instead of day 15.

TCRdb lists the instrument as Illumina NovaSeq 6000. TCR cDNA was made using 5'RACE template switching, a step that added a universal primer site and unique molecular identifiers. Priming of cDNA synthesis was performed from both the TCR alpha and TCR beta constant segments. Library amplification involved two PCR steps, and the second step added sample barcodes and sequencing adapters. Sequencing of libraries was done on Illumina HiSeq 2500 (2x100 bp) or NovaSeq (2x150 bp). Processing in the source paper ran as follows. Demultiplexing of reads and collapsing into UMI consensus sequences were performed with MIGEC, and V(D)J alignment was carried out with MiXCR. Using edgeR on replicate PBMC samples, clonotypes were called vaccine-responding if FDR was below 0.01 and the log2 fold change was above 5 up to day 15. CD4 or CD8 identity was assigned to each bulk clonotype according to whether the clonotype was present at higher abundance in the sequenced CD4 repertoire or the sequenced CD8 repertoire. TCRdb cleaned the public reads at Q25 with fastp, built clones with MiXCR and kept in-frame beta chains. CDR3 protein sequences are deduplicated, and each keeps its most common genes and DNA. These V and J calls rely on TCRdb rather than the paper's analysis. This sample comprises more than 300,000 distinct CDR3 sequences, about 10% of them detected only once. The top ten hold 2.5% to 4% of the sample.

The V and J ends are trimmed by 3 bases and 4 bases, leaving 9 bases between them. CDR1 and CDR2 (KGHSH, LQKENI) derive from the germline V gene. The CDR3 contains 13 residues, cysteine and phenylalanine counted. Kept here is only the CDR3 DNA, which spans 39 bases and is read in frame from base 1. This clonotype was detected only a few times. Its target antigen remains unknown. It has no much larger one-base neighbor in the sample; base qualities were not kept. The treatment or condition label for this specimen denotes: live attenuated yellow fever vaccine strain. A standard Ficoll-Paque protocol was used to isolate PBMCs from peripheral blood. Dynabeads CD4 and CD8 positive selection kits were used to isolate the CD4 and CD8 T-cell fractions. TriZol was used to extract RNA from bulk PBMCs, from CD4 and CD8 fractions, and from dextramer-positive and dextramer-negative fractions.

The sequenced sample was CD4+ T cells sorted from PBMCs, obtained 45 days after the yellow fever booster vaccination. The chain was built from TRBV18 and TRBJ1-2; a confident D gene designation cannot be given. This clonotype was sampled from a man younger than 35 who received the YFV17D yellow fever vaccine. The DNA sequence is as follows: TGTGCCAGCTCACCGGACGCGGGCTATGGCTACACCTTC. It translates to CASSPDAGYGYTF.